Described below is a single T cell receptor (beta chain) sequence and its context. Looked up from germline, CDR1 is KGHDR and CDR2 is SFDVKD. V was trimmed by 5 bases and J by 9 bases, leaving 10 bases between them. This CDR3 has 12 amino acids. The data were obtained in a study of blood T cell repertoires in COVID-19. Overall study: The samples span acute and convalescent COVID-19 from the United States, Italy and Spain. T cells, B-cell-depleted T cells, or PBMCs provided the cDNA or gDNA that served as material.

Seattle participants joined during active infection and were tracked over time. Original methodology: Estimated nucleated cell counts came from reference gene primer amplification. TCRdb's copy holds only in-frame clones and misses some; the assay was immunoSEQ multiplex PCR. V and J calls and clone size follow that table, whereas D and trimming were derived from the DNA. Of 250,000 to 350,000 clones in the sample, around 84% were seen once. The rearrangement uses TRBV24-1 and TRBJ2-1; D is undetermined. The sequencing sample was made of peripheral blood. The TCR sequence derives from a human donor with COVID-19, enrolled during active disease. The donor label of this sample is uncertain. The CDR3, as DNA: TGTGCCACCAGTGCCCTACCTGGTGAGCAGTTCTTC. Its protein is CATSALPGEQFF.